The 17 T cell receptor beta chains below all came from one sample that was sequenced in a study of T cells in Graves' hyperthyroidism and ophthalmopathy (dated by TCRdb to about 2019). The library relied on multiplex PCR. The run used an Illumina HiSeq 2000. TCR beta CDR3 regions were amplified from RNA transcripts. The TCR CDR3 was subjected to a first round of RT-PCR using the HTBI primer set and the Qiagen OneStep RT-PCR kit. The public reads were reprocessed in TCRdb via fastp at Q25 and MiXCR, keeping in-frame beta chains. One record per CDR3 amino acid sequence lists the most common genes and DNA. This sample has more than 300,000 distinct CDR3 sequences in its table, and less than 20% of those were observed once. Of the sample, about 38% falls within the top ten clones. The sequencing input was blood. The receptors come from a man aged 18 to 29 with Graves' ophthalmopathy.

This clonotype has ten or more counts. This rearrangement joins TRBV5-6 to TRBJ2-7, with D possibly matching TRBD2 (5 bases). CDR3 length: 13 residues. V gave up 3 bases and J gave up 4 bases, with 11 bases separating them. Germline CDR1 reads SGHDT; CDR2 reads YYEEEE. DNA of the CDR3: TGTGCCAGCAGCTCCACGCCGGGATACGAGCAGTACTTC. This gives the protein CASSSTPGYEQYF.

The chain carries TRBV6-1 and TRBJ2-1; D not certain. V shed 5 bases and J shed 8 bases, with 10 bases lying between them. The CDR3 is 12 residues long. Germline V gives CDR1 MNHNS, CDR2 SASEGT. The CDR3 loop reads CASSYQADEQFF. In nucleotides, the CDR3 is TGTGCCAGCAGTTATCAGGCTGATGAGCAGTTCTTC.

This clonotype was seen a few times. The chain links TRBV6-1 to TRBJ1-2, with TRBD1 matching 7 bases. V trimming: 4 bases; J trimming: 5 bases; junction bases outside the gene matches: 13. The CDR3 is made up of 16 amino acids. Germline CDR1 MNHNS, CDR2 SASEGT. The CDR3 bases are TGTGCCAGCAGTGCCGGGACAGCCCTCAAGGGATATGGCTACACCTTC. Translating it yields CASSAGTALKGYGYTF.

This clonotype was observed many times. The V call is TRBV7-9, the J call TRBJ2-1; perhaps TRBD1 as D (6 bases). The CDR3 extends over 13 amino acids. CDR1 is SEHNR and CDR2 is FQNEAQ in the germline V gene (reference sequence). Trimming left V 5 bases short and J 9 bases short, with 14 bases between. The chain's CDR3 is CASSQFTGIEQFF. CDR3 nucleotide sequence: TGTGCCAGCAGCCAATTCACAGGGATTGAGCAGTTCTTC. The whole variable domain, filled in from reference TRBV7-9 and TRBJ2-1, reads DTGVSQNPRHKITKRGQNVTFRCDPISEHNRLYWYRQTLGQGPEFLTYFQNEAQLEKSRLLSDRFSAERPKGSFSTLEIQRTEQGDSAMYLCASSQFTGIEQFFGPGTRLTVL.

This chain uses TRBV24-1 with TRBJ2-3, with a possible D match to TRBD2 (5 bases). The CDR3 runs 15 residues. Deletions cut 4 bases from V and 2 bases from J, with 12 bases between. The germline V gene encodes CDR1 KGHDR and CDR2 SFDVKD. The CDR3 bases are TGTGCCACCAGTGACTACCAGACTAACACAGATACGCAGTATTTT. It is translated as CATSDYQTNTDTQYF.

The rearrangement joins TRBV4-1 to TRBJ1-1; D might be TRBD1 (5 bases). The CDR3 has 18 residues. Germline CDR1 reads MGHRA; CDR2 reads YSYEKL. The V gene lost 1 base and the J gene lost 5 bases, with 23 bases spanning the gap. In nucleotides, the CDR3 is TGCGCCAGCAGCCAAGGGCCCCTCCGGGGGGGGGGTCAAACTGAAGCTTTCTTT. Translation: CASSQGPLRGGGQTEAFF.

This rearrangement joins TRBV27 to TRBJ2-7, with 9 bases matching TRBD1. Germline trimming cut 7 bases from V and 5 bases from J; bases unmatched to any gene: 9. This CDR3 is built from 14 residues. CDR1 and CDR2 from the germline V gene are MNHEY and SMNVEV (reference sequence). The CDR3 loop reads CASIRDRERDEQYF. CDR3 DNA: TGTGCCAGCATTAGGGACAGGGAACGGGACGAGCAGTACTTC.

This clonotype was found many times. This rearrangement joins TRBV27 to TRBJ1-1; D gene uncertain. V was clipped by 3 bases and J by 8 bases, with 13 bases between them. The V gene's germline CDR1 is MNHEY and CDR2 SMNVEV (reference sequence). This CDR3 has 13 residues. CDR3 residues: CASSFGLPFEAFF. The CDR3 nucleotides are TGTGCCAGCAGTTTTGGACTACCATTCGAAGCTTTCTTT.

This clonotype was counted ten times or more. This rearrangement joins TRBV2 to TRBJ1-6; D may be TRBD1 (5 bases). CDR1 is SNHLY, CDR2 FYNNEI, per germline. The germline V and J ends were trimmed by 7 bases and 8 bases, with 12 bases remaining between them. The CDR3 is 13 amino acids. CDR3 residues: CASTGQEDSPLHF. In DNA form, the CDR3 reads TGTGCCAGCACGGGGCAGGAGGATTCACCCCTCCACTTT. Full variable domain (missing parts from reference TRBV2 and TRBJ1-6): EPEVTQTPSHQVTQMGQEVILRCVPISNHLYFYWYRQILGQKVEFLVSFYNNEISEKSEIFDDQFSVERPDGSNFTLKIRSTKLEDSAMYFCASTGQEDSPLHFGNGTRLTVT.

In its sample, this clonotype was seen many times. At one end, the junction sequence differs from germline, possibly due to a read error. This sequence joins TRBV7-7 and TRBJ2-1, with TRBD2 identical over 12 bases. The CDR3 runs to 15 residues. In germline, CDR1 is SSHAT, CDR2 FNYEAQ (reference sequence). The chain's CDR3 is CASSLGLAGPNEQFF. The CDR3 DNA reads TGTGCTAGCAGCCTGGGACTAGCGGGTCCCAATGAGCAGTTCTTC.

This clonotype was seen ten or more times. CDR3 bases: TGTGCCAGCAGCCAAGGTCGGGGACAGGGCAATCAGCCCCAGCATTTT. Protein sequence: CASSQGRGQGNQPQHF. V usage is TRBV3-1 and J usage is TRBJ1-5; 8 bases match TRBD1. The V and J ends lost 1 base and 2 bases, in that order; junction bases with no gene match: 4. The CDR3 length is 16 residues. Looked up from germline, CDR1 is LGHDT and CDR2 is YNNKEL (reference sequence).

There are a few counts of this clonotype. This chain connects TRBV5-8 to TRBJ2-3; a weak D match, TRBD1 (6 bases). This CDR3 contains 14 residues. Looked up from germline, CDR1 is SGHTS and CDR2 is YDEGEE. Trimming stripped 1 base from V and 3 bases from J, with 9 bases between. The chain's CDR3 is CASSLFQGTDTQYF. Written as DNA, the CDR3 is TGTGCCAGCAGCTTGTTTCAGGGGACAGATACGCAGTATTTT.

The chain recombines TRBV9 with TRBJ2-7; D is undetermined. This CDR3 spans 14 amino acids. V was clipped by 3 bases and J by 2 bases, with 12 bases between them. Germline V gives CDR1 SGDLS, CDR2 YYNGEE. This CDR3 is CASSATQPPYEQYF. CDR3 nucleotides: TGTGCCAGCAGCGCGACCCAGCCCCCCTACGAGCAGTACTTC.

J is TRBJ1-3 and V is TRBV7-6; D not certain. The CDR3 is made up of 17 amino acids. The germline V gene has CDR1 SGHVS and CDR2 FNYEAQ. The V end lost 3 bases, the J end lost 0 bases, and 15 bases lay between the germline ends. The CDR3 DNA follows: TGTGCCAGCAGCTTTCTCGCTTCCACCCTCTCTGGAAACACCATATATTTT. Encoded protein: CASSFLASTLSGNTIYF. Looking up the rest from reference TRBV7-6 and TRBJ1-3 gives the full variable domain: GAGVSQSPRYKVTKRGQDVALRCDPISGHVSLYWYRQALGQGPEFLTYFNYEAQQDKSGLPNDRFSAERPEGSISTLTIQRTEQRDSAMYRCASSFLASTLSGNTIYFGEGSWLTVV.

There are many counts of this clonotype. The chain links TRBV7-9 to TRBJ1-2; no firm D call. Trimming left V 1 base short and J 1 base short, with 7 bases between. The CDR3 is 14 amino acids. Germline V CDR1 and CDR2: SEHNR, FQNEAQ (reference sequence). The CDR3 DNA follows: TGTGCCAGCAGCTTAGGGCCCTATAACTATGGCTACACCTTC. Residues: CASSLGPYNYGYTF. The complete variable domain, with remaining parts taken from reference TRBV7-9 and TRBJ1-2, reads DTGVSQNPRHKITKRGQNVTFRCDPISEHNRLYWYRQTLGQGPEFLTYFQNEAQLEKSRLLSDRFSAERPKGSFSTLEIQRTEQGDSAMYLCASSLGPYNYGYTFGSGTRLTVV.

The rearrangement links TRBV18 to TRBJ2-2; TRBD1 aligns across 9 bases. Germline V gene lookup returns CDR1 KGHSH and CDR2 LQKENI. This CDR3 spans 15 amino acids. Trimming took 3 bases from V and 5 from J; bases not matched to a gene: 4. As DNA, the CDR3 is TGTGCCAGCTCACCGATCGGGACAGGGACCGGGGAGCTGTTTTTT. It encodes CASSPIGTGTGELFF.

The chain employs TRBV7-9 and TRBJ2-2, with D unclear. The CDR3 has 12 residues. Looked up from germline, CDR1 is SEHNR and CDR2 is FQNEAQ (reference sequence). Deletions cut 3 bases from V and 6 bases from J, with 5 bases between. This CDR3 reads CASSFSPGELFF. As DNA, the CDR3 is TGTGCCAGCAGCTTTTCCCCCGGGGAGCTGTTTTTT.